The following is a TCR beta chain sequence with its context. It lacks a known antigen. There are no base qualities to consult, and no much larger clone falls within one base. In Seattle, one collaborating source enrolled patients while the infection was active and tracked those patients longitudinally over the course of disease. Collaborating institutions collected whole blood in K2EDTA tubes following their own protocols. For TCRbeta analysis, collaborator samples were shipped as frozen whole blood, as isolated PBMCs, or as DNA extracted from either sample type. These data come from a study of blood T cell repertoires in COVID-19 (dated by TCRdb to between 2020 and 2021). Looking at the study overall: Samples from collaborators originated in the United States, Italy and Spain and spanned both the acute and convalescent phases of COVID-19. The material from the prospective study consisted of cDNA or gDNA derived from T cells, B-cell-depleted T cells, or PBMCs. Subjects who had been exposed to COVID-19, were actively infected with it, or had recovered from it provided the deeply sampled blood TCRbeta repertoires that made up the dataset. A freely available public database, intended as a resource for researchers studying the immune response to SARS-CoV-2, is where the repertoires were released. The samples were drawn from two sources: the first 160 participants of the ongoing ImmuneRACE study, and 1,200 or so subjects contributed by 6 global collaborators. The sample metadata nearly always contained a de-identified subject ID, COVID-19 status, age in years and sex. Where available, HLA class I and class II types were obtained from metadata supplied by the sample provider rather than from assay-based typing. General findings and caveats noted by the study authors: The quantity of clinical and demographic metadata differed by source and by participant and was supplied without curation.

TCRbeta CDR3 regions were amplified from genomic DNA using the immunoSEQ Assay, a bias-controlled multiplex PCR. The paper's processing steps were these. Within the assay, amplification of reference gene primers was used to estimate how many nucleated cells each sample contained. To quantify the absolute abundance of each unique TCRbeta CDR3 rearrangement, sequence reads were collapsed and filtered. For each sample, productive Simpson clonality was calculated as the square root of Simpson's diversity index over productive rearrangements. TCRdb re-hosts the immuneACCESS table, in-frame sequences only. Its copies lack some clones; in the studies checked, an unresolved V gene accounts for under half of them, and the cause for the rest is not known. D and trimming were read from the DNA, whereas the V and J calls and clone size are those reported in that table. This sample holds over 60,000 clones; under 90% were observed only once. 10% to 15% of the sample is in the top ten clones.

The sequence derives from a man aged 50-59 years with COVID-19, enrolled during active disease. Sequenced: peripheral blood.

The CDR3 region: CAWSVGTDYGYTF. The DNA sequence is as follows: TGTGCCTGGAGTGTTGGGACAGACTATGGCTACACCTTC. Recombination linked TRBV30 to TRBJ1-2; 7 bases in the junction line up with TRBD1. Measured from the cysteine to the phenylalanine, the CDR3 is 13 residues long. CDR3 DNA is the only sequence kept; it has 39 bases, read in frame from the first base. The germline V gene (reference sequence) sets CDR1 to GTSNPN and CDR2 to SVGIG. V and J are trimmed by 0 bases and 3 bases, and the gene matches miss 1 base of the junction.